The clone carrying this TCR beta chain was counted many times. From the 5' RACE reads, TCRdb called clonotypes with MiXCR, one entry per CDR3 protein. There are 300,000 to 350,000 distinct CDR3 sequences in the sample; around 4.5% occur only once, and approximately 19% lies in the top ten. The data originate from a study of T cells after yellow fever vaccination. V lost 3 bases and J 4 bases, leaving 13 bases between the germline ends. CDR3 length equals 15 residues. CDR1 and CDR2 from the germline V gene are SGDLS and YYNGEE. This receptor was identified in a man between 18 and 29 years old who received the YFV17D yellow fever vaccine. This chain uses TRBV9 with TRBJ2-2; D ambiguous. Specimen: PBMCs, collected 15 days after the yellow fever booster vaccination. The chain's CDR3 is CASSAPATFTGELFF. DNA of the CDR3: TGTGCCAGCAGCGCTCCAGCTACGTTCACCGGGGAGCTGTTTTTT.